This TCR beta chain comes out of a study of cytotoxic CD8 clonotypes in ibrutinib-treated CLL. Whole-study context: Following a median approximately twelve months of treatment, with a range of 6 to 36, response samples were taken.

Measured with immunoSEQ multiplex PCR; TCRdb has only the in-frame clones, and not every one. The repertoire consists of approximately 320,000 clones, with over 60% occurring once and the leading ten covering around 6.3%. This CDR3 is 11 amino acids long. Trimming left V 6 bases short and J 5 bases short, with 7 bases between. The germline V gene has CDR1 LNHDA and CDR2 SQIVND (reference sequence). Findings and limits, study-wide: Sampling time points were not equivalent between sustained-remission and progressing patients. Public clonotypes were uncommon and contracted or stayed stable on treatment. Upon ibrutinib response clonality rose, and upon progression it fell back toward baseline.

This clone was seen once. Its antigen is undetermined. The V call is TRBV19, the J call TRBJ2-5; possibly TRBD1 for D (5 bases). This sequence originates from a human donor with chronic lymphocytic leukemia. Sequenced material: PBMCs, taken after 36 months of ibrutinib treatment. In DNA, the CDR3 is TGTGCCAGTAGGGGGCGGGAGACCCAGTACTTC. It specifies CASRGRETQYF.